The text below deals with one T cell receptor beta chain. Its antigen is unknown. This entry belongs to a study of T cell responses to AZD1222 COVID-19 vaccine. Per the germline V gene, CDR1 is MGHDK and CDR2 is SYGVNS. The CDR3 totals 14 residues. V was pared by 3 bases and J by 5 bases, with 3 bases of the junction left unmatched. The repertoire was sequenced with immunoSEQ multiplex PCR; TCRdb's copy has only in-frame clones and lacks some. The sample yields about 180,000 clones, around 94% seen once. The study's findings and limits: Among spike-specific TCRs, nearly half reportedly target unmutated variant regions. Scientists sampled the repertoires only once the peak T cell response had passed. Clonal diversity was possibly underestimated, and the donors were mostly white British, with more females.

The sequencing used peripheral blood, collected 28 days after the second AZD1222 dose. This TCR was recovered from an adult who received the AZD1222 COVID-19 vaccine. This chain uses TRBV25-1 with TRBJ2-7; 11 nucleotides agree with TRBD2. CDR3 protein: CASSDLTSGDEQYF. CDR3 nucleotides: TGTGCCAGCAGTGACCTGACTAGCGGGGACGAGCAGTACTTC.